This T cell receptor beta chain originates from a study of OX40 agonist ivuxolimab in advanced cancers. For this clone: It is unclear where the CDR3 begins or ends on the DNA, so no DNA is shown, and the CDR3 is as TCRdb lists it.

The assay was immunoSEQ multiplex PCR, and TCRdb's table has in-frame clones only and misses some. The sample shows around 68,000 clones, roughly 87% of them seen only once. This receptor was obtained from an adult with an advanced solid tumor such as melanoma, head and neck, liver or kidney cancer. The source was CD4+ or CD8+ T cells sorted from blood, collected in a trial of the OX40 agonist ivuxolimab.

CDR3 loop: CASSLSVGQGIPHF. The rearrangement joins TRBV11-2 to TRBJ2-7; the table calls TRBD1, which could not be checked here. From germline, CDR1 is SGHAT and CDR2 FQNNGV. The CDR3 is 14 amino acids in total, end residues counted.